One TCR beta chain is described in this entry. What it binds is unknown. There are 12 residues in the CDR3. The V gene lost 3 bases and the J gene lost 8 bases, with 10 bases spanning the gap. Germline CDR1 SEHNR, CDR2 FQNEAQ (reference sequence). Using a J-beta primer mix together with a sample-barcoded 5' primer, a second PCR was run for about 6 to 12 cycles. TCRdb reprocessed the 5' RACE reads with MiXCR, giving one entry per CDR3 protein. The top ten hold roughly 23% of the sample, which has 1.8 million or so distinct CDR3 sequences, around 42% seen once. These data come from a study of blood T cells in healthy people across ages. General observations from the study: Roughly linear age-related decline in beta diversity appeared, significant by age around 42.

The sequence was collected from a human donor in good health. The rearrangement joins TRBV7-9 to TRBJ1-1; D ambiguous. Specimen: blood. CDR3 sequence (DNA): TGTGCCAGCAGCTTGAATATCGGGGAAGCTTTCTTT. Translation gives CASSLNIGEAFF.